Below are 3 T cell receptor beta chains sequenced from a single sample in a study of blood T cell repertoires in COVID-19. Sequenced by immunoSEQ multiplex PCR; TCRdb stores in-frame clones only, minus some. The profile shows 310,000 or so clones, just over 90% of them singletons. The sample comprised peripheral blood. Source of these receptors: a woman aged 25 to 39 with COVID-19, enrolled during active disease.

This clone was seen more than once but under ten times. The rearrangement links TRBV19 to TRBJ1-1; 7 nucleotides match TRBD1. The CDR3 length is 13 residues. After removal of 6 bases from V and 4 bases from J, the junction contained 5 bases not matched to a gene. Germline V CDR1 and CDR2: LNHDA, SQIVND (reference sequence). The CDR3 region has the DNA TGTGCCAGTAGCCGACAGGGACCCACTGAAGCTTTCTTT. Protein: CASSRQGPTEAFF.

The rearrangement uses TRBV30 and TRBJ2-7; D perhaps matches TRBD1 (5 bases). This CDR3 is built from 12 residues. Trimming removed 4 bases at V and 7 bases at J, with 14 bases between. From germline, CDR1 is GTSNPN and CDR2 SVGIG (reference sequence). CDR3: CAWNFRRAEQYF. The CDR3 nucleotides are TGTGCCTGGAACTTTCGCAGGGCTGAGCAGTACTTC.

This clone was recorded only once. The chain employs TRBV27 and TRBJ2-7; 10 positions agree with TRBD2. CDR3 length: 15 residues. Germline V gene lookup returns CDR1 MNHEY and CDR2 SMNVEV (reference sequence). V trimming: 3 bases; J trimming: 5 bases; junction bases outside the gene matches: 7. DNA of the CDR3: TGTGCCAGCAGTTTTTCTAGCGGGAGTTTCCACGAGCAGTACTTC. Amino acids: CASSFSSGSFHEQYF.